This T cell receptor beta chain is drawn from a study of T cell repertoires in cytomegalovirus infection. Study details: Public TCR beta signatures were indicative of both CMV infection and a matching HLA type. General study points: HLA-C-restricted CMV clonotypes gave the most frequent clonotype in two of eight donors. People with CMV and the relevant HLA were identified by cumulative public TCR beta family frequency.

There are many counts of this clonotype. Its antigen is unidentified. TCRdb re-called the reads through MiXCR, storing one row per CDR3 protein. This sample has 200,000 to 300,000 distinct CDR3 sequences, with about an eighth found just once. Germline loops: CDR1 LNHDA, CDR2 SQIVND (reference sequence). The CDR3 runs 16 residues. V shed 4 bases, J shed 2 bases, and the junction held 8 bases outside the gene matches. This receptor was identified in a human donor in good health (CMV status not recorded). Some clones in this sample may be carry-over from other donors' samples. This chain joins TRBV19 and TRBJ2-5; 9 nucleotides line up with TRBD2. The sequenced material came from PBMCs. The CDR3 nucleotides read TGTGCCAGTAGTACTCGCGGGGGGGCGACACAAGAGACCCAGTACTTC. This translates into CASSTRGGATQETQYF. The full variable domain, completed using reference TRBV19 and TRBJ2-5, is DGGITQSPKYLFRKEGQNVTLSCEQNLNHDAMYWYRQDPGQGLRLIYYSQIVNDFQKGDIAEGYSVSREKKESFPLTVTSAQKNPTAFYLCASSTRGGATQETQYFGPGTRLLVL.